This T cell receptor beta chain was found in a study of CD8+CD57+ T cells in acquired aplastic anemia. Study details: The DNA of sorted CD4+ and CD8+ cells averaged around 3 ug. As sequenced from healthy donors, CD4+ cells averaged about 11 million reads. Study-level findings and limits: Found in both controls and patients were twenty-nine CD8+ CDR3 sequences.

This clonotype showed up just once. Its target is unknown. The CDR3 sequence is 15 residues long. V dropped 6 bases and J dropped 0 bases, with 11 bases sitting between them. From germline, CDR1 is PRHDT and CDR2 FYEKMQ (reference sequence). Profiling of TCR beta VDJ combinations and CDR3 sequences used genomic DNA as template. From the reads, TCRdb called clonotypes with MiXCR, one entry per CDR3 protein. The sample has around 170,000 distinct CDR3 sequences, 55% to 80% seen once. What was sequenced was sorted CD4+, CD8+, or CD8+CD57+ T cells (not recorded which) from PBMCs. This clonotype originated in a human donor in good health. The V gene is TRBV13, the J gene TRBJ2-2; D gene ambiguous. The CDR3 nucleotides are TGTGCCAGCAGAGATGGATCCGCGAACACCGGGGAGCTGTTTTTT. Its protein product is CASRDGSANTGELFF. Complete variable domain (other parts from reference TRBV13 and TRBJ2-2): AAGVIQSPRHLIKEKRETATLKCYPIPRHDTVYWYQQGPGQDPQFLISFYEKMQSDKGSIPDRFSAQQFSDYHSELNMSSLELGDSALYFCASRDGSANTGELFFGEGSRLTVL.